Following are 30 T cell receptor beta chains from one sample sequenced in a study of T cells in Graves' hyperthyroidism and ophthalmopathy. TCR beta CDR3 sequences were amplified from RNA transcripts. The primer set for the first-round RT-PCR of the TCR CDR3 was HTBI. TCRdb independently ran MiXCR on the multiplex PCR reads; one entry per CDR3 protein. The sample consists of a few hundred thousand distinct CDR3 sequences, approximately 18% of them appearing once. Material: blood. The receptor source for this set is a man aged 18-30 years with Graves' ophthalmopathy.

This clonotype was seen repeatedly, ten times or more. The rearrangement uses TRBV20-1 and TRBJ1-2, with D uncertain. Trimming took off 4 bases at V and 0 bases at J, with 12 bases between the two ends. Per the germline V gene, CDR1 is DFQATT and CDR2 is SNEGSKA (reference sequence). The CDR3 covers 14 residues. This chain's CDR3 is CSATHSYSNYGYTF. Here the CDR3 DNA reads TGCAGTGCTACCCACAGTTACTCTAACTATGGCTACACCTTC.

In its sample, this clonotype was seen many times. The chain uses TRBV7-8 and TRBJ2-7, with D uncertain. The CDR3 is made up of 12 amino acids. The germline gives CDR1 SGHVS, CDR2 FQNEAQ. The V end was cut by 3 bases, the J end by 0 bases, with 3 bases between. The CDR3 nucleotides are TGTGCCAGCAGCTTCGTCTCCTACGAGCAGTACTTC. It codes for CASSFVSYEQYF.

This clonotype was observed a handful of times. This chain uses TRBV24-1 with TRBJ2-1; the D gene could be TRBD1 or TRBD2 (5 bases each). V lost 4 bases, J lost 12 bases, and 21 bases lay in between. The V gene's germline CDR1 is KGHDR and CDR2 SFDVKD. The CDR3 length is 15 residues. The CDR3 sequence: CATSDLRDALQGQFF. The CDR3 DNA reads TGTGCCACCAGTGACCTCCGGGACGCCCTACAAGGGCAGTTCTTC.

The V gene is TRBV4-2, the J gene TRBJ2-1; 9 bases line up with TRBD2. Germline trimming cut 3 bases from V and 6 bases from J; bases unmatched to any gene: 15. The germline V gene encodes CDR1 LGHNA and CDR2 YNFKEQ. The CDR3 is 18 residues long. The CDR3 here is CASSHLFAGGPLANEQFF. Here the CDR3 DNA reads TGTGCCAGCAGCCACCTCTTCGCGGGGGGGCCGCTGGCCAATGAGCAGTTCTTC.

The sample holds many counts of this clonotype. The genes are TRBV7-2 and TRBJ2-7; weak D call: TRBD2 (6 bases). From germline, CDR1 is SGHTA and CDR2 FQGNSA. Trimming cost V 6 bases and J 1 base, with 19 bases left between them. This CDR3 contains 16 residues. Written as DNA, the CDR3 is TGTGCCAGCAGTTTTCCCGAGATAGCGGAGTCCTACGAGCAGTACTTC. It yields the protein CASSFPEIAESYEQYF.

This clonotype was picked up many times. The V call is TRBV7-2, the J call TRBJ1-5; TRBD1 aligns across 8 bases. Losses at the gene ends were 5 bases for V and 3 bases for J; bases not matched to a gene: 6. The length of the CDR3 is 15 residues. From germline, CDR1 is SGHTA and CDR2 FQGNSA. CDR3 in amino acids: CASSPRTGYNQPQHF. Here the CDR3 DNA reads TGTGCCAGCAGCCCCCGGACAGGGTACAATCAGCCCCAGCATTTT.

This clonotype came up a few times. The chain links TRBV28 to TRBJ1-3; D is unclear. The V end lost 6 bases, the J end lost 4 bases, and 7 bases lay between the germline ends. The CDR3 runs 12 residues. Per germline, CDR1 MDHEN and CDR2 SYDVKM. The CDR3 here is CASSRPGNTIYF. The CDR3 DNA follows: TGTGCCAGCAGCCGGCCGGGAAACACCATATATTTT.

This clonotype appeared a few times. The J gene is TRBJ2-3, the V gene TRBV3-1, with 8 bases matching TRBD2. V lost 1 base, J lost 5 bases, and 8 bases stayed unmatched. In germline, CDR1 is LGHDT, CDR2 YNNKEL (reference sequence). This CDR3 has 16 residues. CDR3 nucleotide sequence: TGTGCCAGCAGCCAAGGGGGACTAGTGGTATTAGATACGCAGTATTTT. This sequence encodes CASSQGGLVVLDTQYF.

This clonotype was seen a handful of times. The CDR3, as DNA: TGTGCCAGCAGTTACTCGGGGCAGGGTTACACCGGGGAGCTGTTTTTT. Amino acid sequence: CASSYSGQGYTGELFF. The chain is built from TRBV6-5 and TRBJ2-2; D might be TRBD1 (5 bases). The CDR3 sequence is 16 residues long. The germline CDR1 and CDR2 sequences are MNHEY and SVGAGI. Trimming took off 0 bases at V and 3 bases at J, with 11 bases between the two ends.

This clonotype showed up many times. The rearrangement joins TRBV6-1 to TRBJ1-5, with D uncertain. Germline-derived CDR1 and CDR2 are MNHNS and SASEGT. The V and J ends lost 3 bases and 6 bases respectively, with 6 bases between them. CDR3 length: 12 residues. The CDR3 bases are TGTGCCAGCAGTGATTGGGCTCAGCCCCAGCATTTT. This sequence encodes CASSDWAQPQHF.

The V gene is TRBV29-1, the J gene TRBJ2-4; either TRBD1 or TRBD2 may fit D (5 bases each). CDR1 and CDR2 (germline): SQVTM, ANQGSEA. The CDR3 contains 11 residues. Trimming removed 7 bases at V and 5 bases at J, with 9 bases between. DNA for the CDR3: TGCAGCGGGGGGTCCGAAAACATTCAGTACTTC. It yields the protein CSGGSENIQYF.

This clonotype came up many times. This chain links TRBV12-3 or TRBV12-4 with TRBJ1-2, with 9 bases lining up with TRBD1. The ends lost 2 bases at V and 2 bases at J; junction bases unmatched: 9. The CDR3 is 17 residues long. CDR3 nucleotides: TGTGCCAGCAGTTTAAATCGGTGGACAGGGGCCAACTATGGCTACACCTTC. Encoded protein: CASSLNRWTGANYGYTF.

A few counts support this clonotype. The chain recombines TRBV9 with TRBJ1-6; TRBD1 is a possible D gene (5 bases). Looked up from germline, CDR1 is SGDLS and CDR2 is YYNGEE. The CDR3 extends over 14 amino acids. The V gene lost 0 bases and the J gene lost 5 bases, with 6 bases spanning the gap. The CDR3 protein is CASSVGGDNSPLHF. CDR3 DNA: TGTGCCAGCAGCGTAGGAGGGGATAATTCACCCCTCCACTTT.

This clonotype was seen more than once but under ten times. The gene calls are TRBV4-2 and TRBJ2-7; 8 bases are shared with TRBD1. V shed 0 bases, J shed 3 bases, and the junction held 7 bases outside the gene matches. Germline V CDR1 and CDR2: LGHNA, YNFKEQ. CDR3 length: 16 amino acids. The CDR3 nucleotides read TGTGCCAGCAGCCAAGATTGGCAGGGGGCAGACTACGAGCAGTACTTC. Its protein product is CASSQDWQGADYEQYF.

This clonotype was counted many times. The V gene is TRBV20-1, the J gene TRBJ1-1; D possibly corresponds to TRBD1 (6 bases). CDR1 is DFQATT and CDR2 is SNEGSKA in the germline V gene (reference sequence). Trimming pared 6 bases from V and 0 bases from J, leaving 14 bases between. The CDR3 spans 14 residues. The CDR3 spells CSAMTGAMNTEAFF. The CDR3 DNA follows: TGCAGTGCCATGACAGGCGCCATGAACACTGAAGCTTTCTTT.

This clonotype was detected a few times. The chain combines TRBV7-6 with TRBJ1-4; 8 bases align to TRBD1. The CDR3 has 14 residues. The germline V gene encodes CDR1 SGHVS and CDR2 FNYEAQ. The ends lost 3 bases at V and 7 bases at J; junction bases unmatched: 4. The CDR3 nucleotides are TGTGCCAGCAGCTTGGACAGGGCAAGTGAAAAACTGTTTTTT. Amino acid sequence: CASSLDRASEKLFF.

About this clonotype itself: The junction and the germline gene differ at one end; a read error may be behind it. The V gene is TRBV2, the J gene TRBJ1-1, with 7 bases that match TRBD1. There are 15 residues in the CDR3. Germline V gene sequence: CDR1 SNHLY, CDR2 FYNNEI. CDR3 bases: TGTGACAGCAGTTCCCTTACCTCAGGGGGGGCTGAAGCTTTCTTT. Translated: CDSSSLTSGGAEAFF.

This clonotype was observed a handful of times. The chain joins TRBV18 to TRBJ2-1, with D uncertain. The germline gives CDR1 KGHSH, CDR2 LQKENI. With 2 bases removed from V and 10 bases from J, the gap between germline ends came to 9 bases. The CDR3 contains 12 residues. CDR3 sequence reads: CASSPSLYEQFF. The CDR3 DNA reads as TGTGCCAGCTCACCAAGCTTGTACGAGCAGTTCTTC.

The J gene is TRBJ2-1, the V gene TRBV6-5; 8 nucleotides line up with TRBD2. CDR1 and CDR2 (germline): MNHEY, SVGAGI. The CDR3 covers 16 residues. Trimming removed 3 bases from V and 8 bases from J; junction bases left unmatched: 12. The CDR3 reads CASSYPLSGAWDEQFF. The CDR3 DNA is TGTGCCAGCAGTTATCCCCTTAGCGGGGCCTGGGATGAGCAGTTCTTC.

This clonotype was counted only a few times. The chain carries TRBV6-5 and TRBJ2-1; D may match TRBD1 or TRBD2 (6 bases each). V was pared by 2 bases and J by 8 bases, with 13 bases between. This CDR3 spans 14 amino acids. Per germline, CDR1 MNHEY and CDR2 SVGAGI. CDR3 loop: CASSYGGGTDEQFF. CDR3 DNA: TGTGCCAGCAGTTACGGAGGGGGGACGGATGAGCAGTTCTTC.

This clonotype has at least ten counts. The chain carries TRBV29-1 and TRBJ1-1; weak D call: TRBD1 (5 bases). The CDR3 length is 13 residues. V lost 6 bases, J lost 0 bases, and 11 bases lay in between. Germline values: CDR1 SQVTM, CDR2 ANQGSEA. The CDR3 DNA reads as TGCAGCGTCATGGGACGGTTGAACACTGAAGCTTTCTTT. This codes for CSVMGRLNTEAFF.

There are many counts of this clonotype. V and J are TRBV5-1 and TRBJ2-5; TRBD1 might be the D (6 bases). Germline V gene data show CDR1 as SGHRS and CDR2 as YFSETQ. The ends were cut back, 4 bases at V and 2 bases at J, with 15 bases in the middle. The CDR3 sequence is 15 residues long. CDR3 region: CASSVPWTDQETQYF. CDR3 in DNA: TGCGCCAGCAGCGTACCTTGGACAGATCAAGAGACCCAGTACTTC.

This clonotype turned up a few times. The rearrangement joins TRBV7-6 to TRBJ1-4; D perhaps matches TRBD1 (5 bases). Per germline, CDR1 SGHVS and CDR2 FNYEAQ. V lost 5 bases, J lost 6 bases, and 19 bases lay in between. The CDR3 contains 16 residues. The CDR3 is CASSPGRAGLYEKLFF. The CDR3 DNA reads as TGTGCCAGCAGCCCCGGGCGGGCAGGGTTGTATGAAAAACTGTTTTTT.

This clonotype was picked up a small number of times. This rearrangement joins TRBV10-2 to TRBJ1-4, with D perhaps matching TRBD1 (5 bases). Germline assignment: CDR1 WSHSY and CDR2 SAAADI. This CDR3 spans 15 amino acids. Trimming took off 0 bases at V and 0 bases at J, with 5 bases between the two ends. CDR3 sequence (DNA): TGCGCCAGCAGTGAGTCGGGGGCAACTAATGAAAAACTGTTTTTT. Amino acid sequence: CASSESGATNEKLFF.

This sequence joins TRBV9 and TRBJ1-2; D uncertain. CDR1 and CDR2 from the germline V gene are SGDLS and YYNGEE. This CDR3 region has 13 residues. Trimming left V 4 bases short and J 4 bases short, with 11 bases between. The CDR3 here is CASSQLYFYGYTF. CDR3 in DNA: TGTGCCAGCAGCCAGCTTTATTTCTATGGCTACACCTTC.

The chain has TRBV7-3 and TRBJ2-1, with D possibly being TRBD2 (6 bases). Germline V gene lookup returns CDR1 SGHTA and CDR2 FQGTGA. Trimming pared 5 bases from V and 6 bases from J, leaving 14 bases between. The CDR3 length is 14 residues. For the CDR3, the DNA is TGTGCCAGCAGCGCTCTAAGTAGCGGCAATGAGCAGTTCTTC. Amino acids: CASSALSSGNEQFF.

This clonotype was seen a few times. The V gene is TRBV18, the J gene TRBJ2-7; D is perhaps TRBD1 (6 bases). Germline V gives CDR1 KGHSH, CDR2 LQKENI. The CDR3 is 14 amino acids. V was shortened by 3 bases and J by 1 base, with 10 bases between the two germline ends. CDR3 sequence: CASSPPGTSYEQYF. Here the CDR3 DNA reads TGTGCCAGCTCACCTCCGGGGACATCCTACGAGCAGTACTTC.

This clonotype was picked up a small number of times. The V gene is TRBV20-1, the J gene TRBJ2-4; 9 nucleotides agree with TRBD2. With 3 bases clipped from V and 0 bases from J, the junction kept 9 bases outside the gene matches. The CDR3 extends over 17 amino acids. Germline CDR1 and CDR2: DFQATT and SNEGSKA (reference sequence). CDR3 region: CSARIAGANLAKNIQYF. As DNA, the CDR3 is TGCAGTGCTAGGATAGCGGGGGCCAACCTAGCCAAAAACATTCAGTACTTC.

The table lists this clonotype with a few counts. This chain uses TRBV20-1 with TRBJ1-4, with TRBD1 as a possible D gene (6 bases). The germline CDR1 and CDR2 sequences are DFQATT and SNEGSKA (reference sequence). V lost 2 bases to trimming and J lost 8 bases, with 12 bases between them. The CDR3 runs to 13 residues. The chain's CDR3 is CSARRGEDEKLFF. Written as DNA, the CDR3 is TGCAGTGCTAGAAGGGGGGAGGACGAAAAACTGTTTTTT.

This clonotype was counted between two and nine times. The genes are TRBV12-3 or TRBV12-4 and TRBJ2-2; 7 nucleotides agree with TRBD2. The CDR3 covers 16 residues. V was clipped by 4 bases and J by 6 bases; unmatched bases: 11. CDR3 sequence (DNA): TGTGCCAGCAGTTCTTGGGGGGGAGTGGAGTCCGGGGAGCTGTTTTTT. The encoded protein is CASSSWGGVESGELFF.